The entry that follows covers one TCR beta chain sequence. The antigen it recognizes is unknown. Qualities for individual bases were not recorded, and no much larger clone is one base off. The data originate from a study of T cell repertoires in cytomegalovirus infection (dated by TCRdb to 2018 to 2020). General notes on the study: Donor HLA type was relevant to the analysis, as public TCR beta signatures indicated carriage of CMV infection together with the matching HLA type.

Its CDR3 holds 13 amino acids, cysteine through phenylalanine. Only CDR3 DNA remains: 39 bases, in frame from the first base. The CDR1 and CDR2 encoded by the germline V gene (reference sequence) are DFQATT and SNEGSKA. V gives up 6 bases and J gives up 6 bases, and the segment between their germline ends measures 17 bases. Summary of the overall study and its limitations: In the ex vivo response, HLA-C-restricted CMV-specific TCR beta clonotypes were dominant, and in two of eight donors the single most frequent clonotype came from this HLA-C-restricted group. In both this cohort and an independent roughly 330-donor cohort, the cumulative frequency of public TCR beta family members distinguished carriers of CMV infection plus the relevant HLA type.

Reads for this sample came from an Illumina HiSeq 1500. TCRdb applied fastp at Q25 and MiXCR to the public reads, then kept only in-frame beta chains. Under each unique CDR3 protein, matching rows form one entry showing the most common genes and DNA. This sample gives under 800,000 distinct CDR3 sequences in total; less than 25% of them show up just once. 7.5% to 9% of the sample is held by the ten biggest clonotypes. This TCR was recovered from a human donor in good health (CMV status not recorded). Some clones in this sample may be carry-over from other donors' samples. This chain joins TRBV20-1 to TRBJ1-1; possibly the D gene is TRBD1, per 6 matching bases. Sequenced material: CD8+ T cells from PBMCs. The CDR3 here reads CSAPSVEGAEAFF. The sequenced DNA: TGCAGTGCCCCGTCGGTGGAGGGGGCTGAAGCTTTCTTT.